This is a list of T cell receptor beta chains from one sample in a study of blood T cell repertoires in COVID-19. The data were produced by immunoSEQ multiplex PCR, yet TCRdb's version contains in-frame clones alone and is incomplete. The sample has roughly 230,000 clones, 90% seen once. The sequencing sample was made of peripheral blood. All receptors come from a woman aged 55 to 70 with COVID-19, enrolled during active disease. Each CDR3 is given with its conserved first and last residue. The order of the fields is J gene, clone size, V gene, CDR3 length, D gene, CDR3 protein, CDR3 DNA. A D gene is named only where the DNA matches it firmly. The listing skips clone size in some rows; elsewhere it reads once, few, many or a size class.

J gene: TRBJ2-2; clone size: -; V gene: TRBV3-1/TRBV3-2; CDR3 length: 15; D gene: TRBD2; CDR3 protein: CASSYGGARTGELFF; CDR3 DNA: TGTGCCAGCAGCTACGGGGGGGCGCGGACCGGGGAGCTGTTTTTT
J gene: TRBJ1-1; clone size: -; V gene: TRBV18; CDR3 length: 16; D gene: TRBD1; CDR3 protein: CASSRDRAIMNTEAFF; CDR3 DNA: TGTGCCAGCTCACGGGACAGGGCGATAATGAACACTGAAGCTTTCTTT
J gene: TRBJ2-7; clone size: few; V gene: TRBV27; CDR3 length: 13; D gene: TRBD1; CDR3 protein: CASWGQPSYEQYF; CDR3 DNA: TGTGCCAGCTGGGGACAGCCCTCCTACGAGCAGTACTTC
J gene: TRBJ1-6; clone size: -; V gene: TRBV18; CDR3 length: 14; D gene: -; CDR3 protein: CASSPDRDNSPLHF; CDR3 DNA: TGTGCCAGCTCGCCCGACAGAGATAATTCACCCCTCCACTTT
J gene: TRBJ1-5; clone size: few; V gene: TRBV3-1/TRBV3-2; CDR3 length: 13; D gene: -; CDR3 protein: CASSQDRRLPQHF; CDR3 DNA: TGTGCCAGCAGCCAAGATAGGCGACTGCCCCAGCATTTT
J gene: TRBJ1-1; clone size: -; V gene: TRBV9; CDR3 length: 16; D gene: -; CDR3 protein: CASSVDAGILGTEAFF; CDR3 DNA: TGTGCCAGCAGCGTAGACGCCGGGATTCTGGGGACTGAAGCTTTCTTT
J gene: TRBJ2-1; clone size: -; V gene: TRBV7-3; CDR3 length: 15; D gene: TRBD2; CDR3 protein: CASSLIAGGRNEQFF; CDR3 DNA: TGTGCCAGCAGCTTAATAGCGGGGGGGCGGAATGAGCAGTTCTTC
J gene: TRBJ2-5; clone size: -; V gene: TRBV21-1; CDR3 length: 17; D gene: -; CDR3 protein: CASSKGHRVGIQETQYF; CDR3 DNA: TGTGCCAGCAGCAAGGGGCACAGGGTTGGGATCCAAGAGACCCAGTACTTC
J gene: TRBJ1-4; clone size: once; V gene: TRBV28; CDR3 length: 14; D gene: -; CDR3 protein: CASSLPSGDEKLFF; CDR3 DNA: TGTGCCAGCAGTTTGCCGTCCGGGGATGAAAAACTGTTTTTT
J gene: TRBJ1-4; clone size: -; V gene: TRBV3-1/TRBV3-2; CDR3 length: 14; D gene: TRBD1; CDR3 protein: CASSQQGGLEKLFF; CDR3 DNA: TGTGCCAGCAGCCAACAGGGGGGTCTTGAAAAACTGTTTTTT
J gene: TRBJ1-3; clone size: -; V gene: TRBV18; CDR3 length: 17; D gene: -; CDR3 protein: CASFNRAGISSGNTIYF; CDR3 DNA: TGTGCCAGCTTTAACCGGGCAGGGATAAGCTCTGGAAACACCATATATTTT
J gene: TRBJ2-1; clone size: -; V gene: TRBV10-3; CDR3 length: 18; D gene: TRBD1; CDR3 protein: CAISDPTGGGGSYNEQFF; CDR3 DNA: TGTGCCATCAGTGACCCGACAGGGGGAGGGGGTTCCTACAATGAGCAGTTCTTC
J gene: TRBJ1-4; clone size: -; V gene: TRBV29-1; CDR3 length: 13; D gene: TRBD1; CDR3 protein: CSVTGTGNEKLFF; CDR3 DNA: TGCAGCGTTACCGGGACAGGGAATGAAAAACTGTTTTTT
J gene: TRBJ1-1; clone size: -; V gene: TRBV6-6; CDR3 length: 16; D gene: TRBD1; CDR3 protein: CASSYPHGQGVTEAFF; CDR3 DNA: TGTGCCAGCAGTTACCCACACGGACAGGGGGTCACTGAAGCTTTCTTT
J gene: TRBJ1-2; clone size: -; V gene: TRBV30; CDR3 length: 14; D gene: TRBD1; CDR3 protein: CAWKKTGLKYGYTF; CDR3 DNA: TGTGCCTGGAAAAAGACAGGGTTGAAGTATGGCTACACCTTC
J gene: TRBJ2-7; clone size: -; V gene: TRBV7-2; CDR3 length: 15; D gene: TRBD2; CDR3 protein: CASSEASGTPYEQYF; CDR3 DNA: TGTGCCAGCAGCGAAGCTAGCGGGACCCCCTACGAGCAGTACTTC
J gene: TRBJ1-2; clone size: -; V gene: TRBV7-6; CDR3 length: 16; D gene: TRBD1; CDR3 protein: CASSLRVGTDDYGYTF; CDR3 DNA: TGTGCCAGCAGCTTAAGGGTTGGGACAGACGATTATGGCTACACCTTC
J gene: TRBJ1-5; clone size: -; V gene: TRBV7-2; CDR3 length: 17; D gene: -; CDR3 protein: CASSLVGGPFGNQPQHF; CDR3 DNA: TGTGCCAGCAGCTTAGTCGGGGGACCGTTTGGCAATCAGCCCCAGCATTTT
J gene: TRBJ2-2; clone size: -; V gene: TRBV7-6; CDR3 length: 16; D gene: -; CDR3 protein: CASSLALGQGSGELFF; CDR3 DNA: TGTGCCAGCAGCTTAGCGTTGGGGCAGGGGTCCGGGGAGCTGTTTTTT
J gene: TRBJ1-1; clone size: -; V gene: TRBV5-1; CDR3 length: 13; D gene: TRBD1; CDR3 protein: CASSFTGGTEAFF; CDR3 DNA: TGCGCCAGCAGCTTCACAGGGGGTACTGAAGCTTTCTTT
J gene: TRBJ2-5; clone size: -; V gene: TRBV30; CDR3 length: 14; D gene: TRBD1; CDR3 protein: CAWTSTGGPETQYF; CDR3 DNA: TGTGCCTGGACATCGACAGGGGGTCCAGAGACCCAGTACTTC
J gene: TRBJ1-2; clone size: -; V gene: TRBV7-3; CDR3 length: 14; D gene: TRBD1; CDR3 protein: CASSETGTGVGYTF; CDR3 DNA: TGTGCCAGCAGCGAAACCGGGACAGGGGTAGGCTACACCTTC
J gene: TRBJ1-5; clone size: -; V gene: TRBV18; CDR3 length: 15; D gene: TRBD1; CDR3 protein: CASSREQGANQPQHF; CDR3 DNA: TGTGCCAGCTCAAGAGAGCAGGGGGCGAATCAGCCCCAGCATTTT
J gene: TRBJ1-3; clone size: -; V gene: TRBV4-3; CDR3 length: 14; D gene: -; CDR3 protein: CASSQDLNRNTIYF; CDR3 DNA: TGCGCCAGCAGCCAAGATCTAAACCGAAACACCATATATTTT
J gene: TRBJ1-6; clone size: -; V gene: TRBV19; CDR3 length: 13; D gene: TRBD1; CDR3 protein: CASMGTGYSPLHF; CDR3 DNA: TGTGCCAGCATGGGGACAGGGTATTCACCCCTCCACTTT
J gene: TRBJ2-5; clone size: -; V gene: TRBV7-2; CDR3 length: 15; D gene: TRBD2; CDR3 protein: CASSSISGGAAAQYF; CDR3 DNA: TGTGCCAGCAGCTCCATCAGCGGGGGGGCCGCGGCCCAGTACTTC
J gene: TRBJ1-1; clone size: -; V gene: TRBV7-3; CDR3 length: 13; D gene: -; CDR3 protein: CASSLLGSTEAFF; CDR3 DNA: TGTGCCAGCAGCTTACTAGGGAGCACTGAAGCTTTCTTT
J gene: TRBJ1-1; clone size: -; V gene: TRBV19; CDR3 length: 14; D gene: -; CDR3 protein: CASSMNSVDTEAFF; CDR3 DNA: TGTGCCAGTAGTATGAACAGTGTCGACACTGAAGCTTTCTTT